The 10 T cell receptor beta chains given below trace back to one sample, sequenced in a study of blood T cell repertoires in COVID-19. The repertoire was sequenced with immunoSEQ multiplex PCR; TCRdb's copy has only in-frame clones and lacks some. The data contain more than 200,000 clones, approximately 80% of them singletons. Sequencing was done on a sample of PBMCs or T cells enriched from blood (not recorded which). The source is a man under 40 with acute COVID-19.

The rearrangement joins TRBV7-5 to TRBJ2-2; TRBD2 is the table's D call and was not checked against the DNA. TRBV7-5 is an annotated pseudogene. The CDR3 extends over 18 amino acids. CDR3 in DNA: TGTGTCAGAAGCCGGGGGCTAGCGGGGGGCCTAAACACCGGGGAGCTGTTTTTT. Protein product: CVRSRGLAGGLNTGELFF.

The chain links TRBV7-3 to TRBJ2-5, with D possibly TRBD1 on 5 matching bases. The CDR3 totals 13 residues. Germline lookup yields CDR1 SGHTA and CDR2 FQGTGA. Trimming took off 3 bases at V and 2 bases at J, with 7 bases between the two ends. The CDR3: CASSLTVQETQYF. Written as DNA, the CDR3 is TGTGCCAGCAGCTTGACAGTTCAAGAGACCCAGTACTTC.

This clone appeared a single time. The CDR3 loop is CASSFGTGYEKLFF. The CDR3 region has the DNA TGCGCCAGCAGCTTCGGGACAGGGTATGAAAAACTGTTTTTT. The rearrangement links TRBV4-1 to TRBJ1-4; 9 bases match TRBD1. The CDR3 loop spans 14 amino acids. Germline CDR1 and CDR2: MGHRA and YSYEKL. Trimming removed 5 bases from V and 6 bases from J; junction bases left unmatched: 4.

The chain combines TRBV7-2 with TRBJ2-1, with 12 bases aligning to TRBD2. Trimming at V came to 4 bases and at J to 8 bases, leaving 6 bases not matched to a gene. The germline gives CDR1 SGHTA, CDR2 FQGNSA. This CDR3 comprises 15 residues. CDR3 DNA sequence: TGTGCCAGCAGCTCTAGCGGGGGGGCGTTACATGAGCAGTTCTTC. Translated: CASSSSGGALHEQFF.

This clone was recorded once. The chain employs TRBV1 and TRBJ2-2; the table's TRBD2 call for D was not verified on the DNA. TRBV1 is a known pseudogene. CDR3 length: 12 amino acids. The CDR3: CTSSHSAGELFF. CDR3 sequence (DNA): TGCACCAGCAGCCACAGCGCCGGGGAGCTGTTTTTT.

The chain links TRBV5-4 to TRBJ1-2, with 8 nucleotides matching TRBD1. The V gene's germline CDR1 is SGHNT and CDR2 YYREEE (reference sequence). The CDR3 is made up of 13 amino acids. Trimming cost V 3 bases and J 3 bases; bases outside gene matches: 1. The CDR3 loop is CASSSQGDYGYTF. The DNA of the CDR3 is TGTGCCAGCAGCTCACAGGGGGACTATGGCTACACCTTC. Based on the CDR3 plus reference TRBV5-4 and TRBJ1-2, the full variable domain is ETGVTQSPTHLIKTRGQQVTLRCSSQSGHNTVSWYQQALGQGPQFIFQYYREEENGRGNFPPRFSGLQFPNYSSELNVNALELDDSALYLCASSSQGDYGYTFGSGTRLTVV.

This clone showed up just once. The V and J genes are TRBV5-1 and TRBJ1-1; 11 positions match TRBD1. The trim removed 4 bases at V and 1 base at J, leaving 6 bases unmatched. The germline V gene encodes CDR1 SGHRS and CDR2 YFSETQ. The CDR3 is 16 amino acids. CDR3: CASSPGTGGTNTEAFF. CDR3 DNA: TGCGCCAGCAGCCCTGGGACAGGGGGGACGAACACTGAAGCTTTCTTT. Drawing the rest from reference TRBV5-1 and TRBJ1-1, the complete variable domain is KAGVTQTPRYLIKTRGQQVTLSCSPISGHRSVSWYQQTPGQGLQFLFEYFSETQRNKGNFPGRFSGRQFSNSRSEMNVSTLELGDSALYLCASSPGTGGTNTEAFFGQGTRLTVV.

The V gene is TRBV6-5, the J gene TRBJ1-5; 9 bases agree with TRBD1. Germline V gene sequence: CDR1 MNHEY, CDR2 SVGAGI. This CDR3 region has 12 residues. CDR3 region: CTGTGGHQPQHF. CDR3 nucleotide sequence: TGTACTGGAACAGGGGGCCATCAGCCCCAGCATTTT.

V is TRBV5-1 and J is TRBJ2-2, with D maybe TRBD1 (5 bases). The CDR3 length is 16 residues. V dropped 1 base and J dropped 0 bases, with 10 bases sitting between them. Per germline, CDR1 SGHRS and CDR2 YFSETQ. The chain's CDR3 is CASSLQGRPNTGELFF. In nucleotides, the CDR3 is TGCGCCAGCAGCTTGCAGGGCAGGCCGAACACCGGGGAGCTGTTTTTT.

The gene calls are TRBV2 and TRBJ2-5; D perhaps matches TRBD1 (5 bases). Trimming left V 6 bases short and J 1 base short, with 12 bases between. The CDR3 totals 14 residues. Germline CDR1 is SNHLY and CDR2 is FYNNEI. CDR3 in DNA: TGTGCCAGCAGGATCCGACAGATCCAAGAGACCCAGTACTTC. It encodes CASRIRQIQETQYF. Full variable domain (missing parts from reference TRBV2 and TRBJ2-5): EPEVTQTPSHQVTQMGQEVILRCVPISNHLYFYWYRQILGQKVEFLVSFYNNEISEKSEIFDDQFSVERPDGSNFTLKIRSTKLEDSAMYFCASRIRQIQETQYFGPGTRLLVL.